The entry below describes one TCR beta chain. The antigen remains unidentified. From germline, CDR1 is SGDLS and CDR2 YYNGEE. The CDR3 covers 13 residues. Deletions cut 0 bases from V and 10 bases from J, with 8 bases between. The data derive from a study of T cell responses to AZD1222 COVID-19 vaccine. Whole-study results and caveats: The study sampled repertoires only after the peak T cell response. Spike-specific TCR breadth and depth grew following two AZD1222 doses. Reportedly, close to half of spike-specific TCRs are directed against unmutated variant regions. Donors, mostly white British, included more females; clonal diversity was possibly underestimated.

The table came from immunoSEQ multiplex PCR; TCRdb's copy has only in-frame clones and leaves some out. The sample yields around 70,000 clones, roughly 78% seen once. The sample in question was peripheral blood, obtained on day 0 of MenACWY control vaccination. This TCR derives from an adult in good health. V and J are TRBV9 and TRBJ1-6; D remains ambiguous. CDR3 bases: TGTGCCAGCAGCGTAGAGTCAGGATCACCCCTCCACTTT. It specifies CASSVESGSPLHF.